The 16 T cell receptor beta chains reported below all come from one sample, sequenced in a study of OX40 agonist ivuxolimab in advanced cancers. Assay: immunoSEQ multiplex PCR; the TCRdb copy retains only in-frame clones and omits some. This sample has under 13,000 clones, with less than 80% found just once. The sample consisted of CD4+ or CD8+ T cells sorted from blood, taken in a trial of the OX40 agonist ivuxolimab. Receptors were obtained from an adult with an advanced solid tumor such as melanoma, head and neck, liver or kidney cancer.

This sequence joins TRBV5-5 and TRBJ2-7; 8 bases align to TRBD1. J was trimmed by 2 bases and V by 4 bases; bases with no gene match: 11. This CDR3 contains 16 residues. CDR1 is SGHKS, CDR2 YYEKEE, per germline (reference sequence). Here the CDR3 DNA reads TGTGCCAGCAGCCTTTACGCGGGGACAGGTACCTACGAGCAGTACTTC. This codes for CASSLYAGTGTYEQYF.

The genes are TRBV11-2 and TRBJ2-3; D ambiguous. The germline CDR1 and CDR2 sequences are SGHAT and FQNNGV. The CDR3 runs 14 residues. Deletions cut 5 bases from V and 0 bases from J, with 9 bases between. The CDR3 reads CASSPVASTDTQYF. The DNA of the CDR3 is TGTGCCAGCAGCCCAGTGGCTAGCACAGATACGCAGTATTTT.

The chain couples TRBV13 to TRBJ1-2; no definite D call. Per germline, CDR1 PRHDT and CDR2 FYEKMQ (reference sequence). V dropped 1 base and J dropped 1 base, with 13 bases sitting between them. The CDR3 length is 16 residues. The CDR3 is CASSLALRKFNYGYTF. The CDR3 DNA reads TGTGCCAGCAGCTTAGCCCTCCGGAAGTTTAACTATGGCTACACCTTC. The whole variable domain, remainder taken from reference TRBV13 and TRBJ1-2, is AAGVIQSPRHLIKEKRETATLKCYPIPRHDTVYWYQQGPGQDPQFLISFYEKMQSDKGSIPDRFSAQQFSDYHSELNMSSLELGDSALYFCASSLALRKFNYGYTFGSGTRLTVV.

This clone was detected only once. This chain connects TRBV19 to TRBJ2-2; 7 bases agree with TRBD2. V gave up 7 bases and J gave up 4 bases; unmatched junction bases: 3. Germline assignment: CDR1 LNHDA and CDR2 SQIVND (reference sequence). CDR3 length: 13 amino acids. The CDR3 loop reads CASISSGTGELFF. CDR3 sequence (DNA): TGTGCCAGTATCTCTAGCGGCACCGGGGAGCTGTTTTTT.

This rearrangement joins TRBV7-9 to TRBJ2-1, with D possibly matching TRBD2 (5 bases). The ends were cut back, 4 bases at V and 5 bases at J, with 15 bases in the middle. The CDR3 runs 15 residues. The germline V gene encodes CDR1 SEHNR and CDR2 FQNEAQ (reference sequence). The CDR3 is CASSSALGVDNEQFF. The CDR3 DNA is TGTGCCAGCAGCTCAGCCCTGGGAGTGGACAATGAGCAGTTCTTC. Using reference TRBV7-9 and TRBJ2-1 for the parts outside the CDR3, the full variable domain is DTGVSQNPRHKITKRGQNVTFRCDPISEHNRLYWYRQTLGQGPEFLTYFQNEAQLEKSRLLSDRFSAERPKGSFSTLEIQRTEQGDSAMYLCASSSALGVDNEQFFGPGTRLTVL.

In its sample, this clone ranks as medium-sized. This chain connects TRBV6-1 to TRBJ1-5; a weak D match, TRBD1 (5 bases). Looked up from germline, CDR1 is MNHNS and CDR2 is SASEGT. This CDR3 is 14 amino acids long. The ends were cut back, 0 bases at V and 6 bases at J, with 9 bases in the middle. CDR3 nucleotides: TGTGCCAGCAGTGAAGCGGGGGAAACTCAGCCCCAGCATTTT. It yields the protein CASSEAGETQPQHF.

The genes are TRBV19 and TRBJ1-5, with D tentatively TRBD1 (5 bases). The germline V and J ends were trimmed by 3 bases and 6 bases, with 12 bases remaining between them. CDR3 length: 14 residues. Per the germline V gene, CDR1 is LNHDA and CDR2 is SQIVND (reference sequence). Written as DNA, the CDR3 is TGTGCCAGTAGTATTGGGGAGGGGAGTCAGCCCCAGCATTTT. Translating it yields CASSIGEGSQPQHF.

The CDR3 here is CASSSTDSYYEQYF. The CDR3 coding sequence is TGTGCCAGCAGTTCGACGGACAGCTACTACGAGCAGTACTTC. The rearrangement joins TRBV27 to TRBJ2-7; a possible D gene is TRBD1 (6 bases). The CDR3 runs to 14 residues. CDR1 is MNHEY, CDR2 SMNVEV, per germline (reference sequence). Trimming stripped 4 bases from V and 3 bases from J, with 13 bases between.

The rearrangement links TRBV15 to TRBJ1-2; tentatively, D is TRBD1 (5 bases). Germline CDR1 LNHNV, CDR2 YYDKDF (reference sequence). The V end was cut by 6 bases, the J end by 1 base, with 12 bases between. This CDR3 contains 14 residues. The CDR3 bases are TGTGCCACCAGATCGGGGCGGATTAACTATGGCTACACCTTC. Residues: CATRSGRINYGYTF.

A note on this clone: Other DNA sequences in the same sample also yield this CDR3. The chain carries TRBV5-4 and TRBJ2-7; no firm D call. With 0 bases removed from V and 2 bases from J, the gap between germline ends came to 3 bases. CDR3 length: 12 residues. Germline V gene lookup returns CDR1 SGHNT and CDR2 YYREEE (reference sequence). CDR3 coding DNA: TGTGCCAGCAGCTTGGGCACCTACGAGCAGTACTTC. Protein sequence: CASSLGTYEQYF.

The J gene is TRBJ1-4, the V gene TRBV30; D call uncertain. V gave up 0 bases and J gave up 11 bases, with 7 bases separating them. Germline CDR1 reads GTSNPN; CDR2 reads SVGIG (reference sequence). The CDR3 extends over 11 amino acids. The CDR3 DNA reads as TGTGCCTGGAGTGTAGGGAATAAACTGTTTTTT. Translating it yields CAWSVGNKLFF.

Judged by abundance, this clone is large. The rearrangement joins TRBV4-1 to TRBJ1-5; D remains unclear. Trimming took 0 bases from V and 3 from J, leaving 15 bases between them. The CDR3 runs to 17 residues. Germline V gene sequence: CDR1 MGHRA, CDR2 YSYEKL. CDR3 DNA sequence: TGCGCCAGCAGCCAAGAGAGCTCCTGGATCCTCAATCAGCCCCAGCATTTT. Translation: CASSQESSWILNQPQHF.

The chain is built from TRBV9 and TRBJ1-4; weak D call: TRBD1 (6 bases). Deletions cut 0 bases from V and 7 bases from J, with 13 bases between. Germline V gives CDR1 SGDLS, CDR2 YYNGEE. The CDR3 is made up of 15 amino acids. Here the CDR3 reads CASSVAGGGSEKLFF. The CDR3 DNA reads as TGTGCCAGCAGCGTAGCCGGTGGGGGCAGTGAAAAACTGTTTTTT.

The CDR3 loop is CASSLPGLAGAGAYNEQFF. For the CDR3, the DNA is TGTGCCAGCAGTTTACCTGGACTAGCGGGAGCAGGGGCTTACAATGAGCAGTTCTTC. The chain couples TRBV28 to TRBJ2-1; 13 bases match TRBD2. The germline gives CDR1 MDHEN, CDR2 SYDVKM. The CDR3 length is 19 residues. The trim removed 2 bases at V and 4 bases at J, leaving 11 bases unmatched.

This chain connects TRBV7-9 to TRBJ1-1; no definite D call. V dropped 5 bases and J dropped 1 base, with 11 bases sitting between them. Germline V gene data show CDR1 as SEHNR and CDR2 as FQNEAQ (reference sequence). This CDR3 spans 14 amino acids. CDR3 region: CASSPDVANTEAFF. CDR3 coding DNA: TGTGCCAGCAGCCCCGACGTAGCGAACACTGAAGCTTTCTTT. The whole variable domain, remainder taken from reference TRBV7-9 and TRBJ1-1, is DTGVSQNPRHKITKRGQNVTFRCDPISEHNRLYWYRQTLGQGPEFLTYFQNEAQLEKSRLLSDRFSAERPKGSFSTLEIQRTEQGDSAMYLCASSPDVANTEAFFGQGTRLTVV.

The chain joins TRBV2 to TRBJ2-7; no firm D call. The length of the CDR3 is 11 residues. V was shortened by 8 bases and J by 6 bases, with 11 bases between the two germline ends. Germline V gene lookup returns CDR1 SNHLY and CDR2 FYNNEI. The CDR3: CASVVTFEQYF. In DNA form, the CDR3 reads TGTGCCAGCGTCGTCACATTCGAGCAGTACTTC.